Presented here are 11 T cell receptor beta chains from one specimen sequenced in a study of T cells in localized non-small cell lung cancer. The method was immunoSEQ multiplex PCR; TCRdb's version includes in-frame clones alone and lacks a portion of them. This repertoire shows about 43,000 clones, 90% to 95% found once; its top ten account for roughly a tenth. The source was PBMCs, collected before any cancer treatment. The receptors derive from a woman aged 35-70 years with stage II lung adenocarcinoma.

V usage is TRBV7-9 and J usage is TRBJ2-2, with D tentatively TRBD2 (6 bases). Trimming took 8 bases from V and 5 from J, leaving 24 bases between them. The CDR3 length is 17 residues. The germline V gene has CDR1 SEHNR and CDR2 FQNEAQ (reference sequence). Here the CDR3 reads CASAWGSREILTGELFF. The CDR3 nucleotides read TGTGCCAGCGCTTGGGGCTCCCGGGAGATTCTGACCGGGGAGCTGTTTTTT.

The V call is TRBV7-9, the J call TRBJ1-2, with D maybe TRBD1 (5 bases). The CDR3 has 13 residues. Germline V gives CDR1 SEHNR, CDR2 FQNEAQ (reference sequence). V lost 6 bases, J lost 1 base, and 9 bases lay in between. CDR3 bases: TGTGCCAGCAGTTCGGACAATAACTATGGCTACACCTTC. It codes for CASSSDNNYGYTF.

This chain uses TRBV28 with TRBJ2-1, with D perhaps matching TRBD2 (6 bases). The germline gives CDR1 MDHEN, CDR2 SYDVKM. V lost 7 bases and J 5 bases, leaving 15 bases between the germline ends. The CDR3 has 14 amino acids. The CDR3 protein is CASTLWGEDNEQFF. CDR3 in DNA: TGTGCCAGCACTCTATGGGGGGAGGACAATGAGCAGTTCTTC.

This chain uses TRBV2 with TRBJ1-1; 9 bases fit TRBD1. Looked up from germline, CDR1 is SNHLY and CDR2 is FYNNEI. Unmatched junction bases numbered 18, after V lost 8 bases and J lost 5 bases. The CDR3 extends over 17 amino acids. CDR3 region: CASPSYSLDRGGTEAFF. As DNA, the CDR3 is TGTGCCAGCCCTTCTTATTCCCTGGACAGGGGAGGGACTGAAGCTTTCTTT.

The chain combines TRBV20-1 with TRBJ1-1; D uncertain. V was shortened by 5 bases and J by 2 bases, with 6 bases between the two germline ends. Germline V gene data show CDR1 as DFQATT and CDR2 as SNEGSKA (reference sequence). The CDR3 runs to 11 residues. As DNA, the CDR3 is TGCAGTGCTCCGTATAACACTGAAGCTTTCTTT. Encoded protein: CSAPYNTEAFF.

The chain recombines TRBV15 with TRBJ1-5; 7 bases are a match to TRBD1. CDR3 length: 15 residues. Germline V lookup: CDR1 LNHNV, CDR2 YYDKDF (reference sequence). V was pared by 0 bases and J by 6 bases, with 5 bases of the junction left unmatched. CDR3 in amino acids: CATSRDEGAGQPQHF. The CDR3 bases are TGTGCCACCAGCAGAGATGAGGGGGCTGGTCAGCCCCAGCATTTT.

This chain uses TRBV18 with TRBJ1-1; a possible D gene is TRBD1 (5 bases). V lost 2 bases to trimming and J lost 4 bases, with 11 bases between them. CDR3 length equals 14 residues. Germline CDR1 KGHSH, CDR2 LQKENI. CDR3 protein: CASSPKGIGTEAFF. The CDR3 coding sequence is TGTGCCAGCTCACCAAAGGGGATAGGCACTGAAGCTTTCTTT.

The V gene is TRBV4-1, the J gene TRBJ2-3; 11 bases agree with TRBD2. Germline CDR1 and CDR2: MGHRA and YSYEKL. The CDR3 contains 21 residues. Trimming at V came to 4 bases and at J to 0 bases, leaving 18 bases not matched to a gene. CDR3 sequence reads: CASSRQLAGGGSASSTDTQYF. CDR3 DNA: TGCGCCAGCAGCCGGCAATTAGCGGGAGGGGGTTCCGCCTCTAGCACAGATACGCAGTATTTT.

In this sample, this clone turned up once. The V call is TRBV11-2, the J call TRBJ2-2; TRBD1 is a possible D gene (5 bases). Trimming stripped 1 base from V and 5 bases from J, with 5 bases between. Germline V gene data show CDR1 as SGHAT and CDR2 as FQNNGV. The CDR3 has 13 residues. CDR3 DNA sequence: TGTGCCAGCAGCTTAGCAGGGACCGGGGAGCTGTTTTTT. This sequence encodes CASSLAGTGELFF.

J is TRBJ2-7 and V is TRBV11-3, with TRBD1 matching over 10 bases. The CDR3 is made up of 15 amino acids. Trimming at V came to 5 bases and at J to 4 bases, leaving 8 bases not matched to a gene. CDR1 is SGHNT, CDR2 YENEEA, per germline. The CDR3 protein is CASSPGQGRNYEQYF. CDR3 nucleotides: TGTGCCAGCAGCCCGGGACAGGGGCGGAATTACGAGCAGTACTTC.

This clone is a singleton in its sample. This chain connects TRBV7-2 to TRBJ2-7, with 11 bases aligning to TRBD2. Trimming cost V 5 bases and J 6 bases; bases outside gene matches: 9. Looked up from germline, CDR1 is SGHTA and CDR2 is FQGNSA. CDR3 length: 15 residues. The CDR3 region has the DNA TGTGCCAGCAGCCGAAACGGCGGACTAGCGGGCGAGCAGTACTTC. This translates into CASSRNGGLAGEQYF.